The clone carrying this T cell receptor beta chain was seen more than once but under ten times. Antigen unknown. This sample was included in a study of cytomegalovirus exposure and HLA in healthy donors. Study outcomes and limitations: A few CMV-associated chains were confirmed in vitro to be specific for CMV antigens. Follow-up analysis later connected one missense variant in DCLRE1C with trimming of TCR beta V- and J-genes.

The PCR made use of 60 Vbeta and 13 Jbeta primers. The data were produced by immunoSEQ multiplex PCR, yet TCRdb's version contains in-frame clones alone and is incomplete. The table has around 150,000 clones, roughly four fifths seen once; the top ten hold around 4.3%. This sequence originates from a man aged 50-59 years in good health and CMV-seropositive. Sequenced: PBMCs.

The CDR3 reads CASSYRGDTDTQYF. The CDR3 coding sequence is TGTGCCAGCAGCTACAGGGGGGACACAGATACGCAGTATTTT. V gene TRBV7-2 combines with J gene TRBJ2-3, with 8 positions matching TRBD1. CDR1 is SGHTA, CDR2 FQGNSA, per germline. CDR3 length: 14 amino acids. V was clipped by 4 bases and J by 2 bases; unmatched bases: 2.